This T cell receptor beta chain was sequenced for a study of blood T cells in healthy people across ages. The use of a sample-barcoded 5' primer and a J-beta primer mix characterized a second PCR of roughly 7 to 12 cycles. TCRdb analysed the 5' RACE reads with MiXCR anew, one entry per CDR3 protein. The sample lists more than 750,000 distinct CDR3 sequences; under 35% were seen once. The sample holds many counts of this clonotype. Germline CDR1 is SGHKS and CDR2 is YYEKEE (reference sequence). The ends lost 3 bases at V and 7 bases at J; junction bases unmatched: 5. This CDR3 has 13 residues. The same sample was also used in a study of T cells of mothers and their children. That source adds: A few healthy Caucasian mothers, along with their six children, were the donors.

This TCR was sampled from a woman between 40 and 50 years old in good health. This sequence joins TRBV5-5 and TRBJ1-2; 8 bases are a match to TRBD1. Sequencing was performed on blood. The CDR3 spells CASSSTGDGGYTF. As DNA, the CDR3 is TGTGCCAGCAGCTCGACAGGGGATGGTGGCTACACCTTC.